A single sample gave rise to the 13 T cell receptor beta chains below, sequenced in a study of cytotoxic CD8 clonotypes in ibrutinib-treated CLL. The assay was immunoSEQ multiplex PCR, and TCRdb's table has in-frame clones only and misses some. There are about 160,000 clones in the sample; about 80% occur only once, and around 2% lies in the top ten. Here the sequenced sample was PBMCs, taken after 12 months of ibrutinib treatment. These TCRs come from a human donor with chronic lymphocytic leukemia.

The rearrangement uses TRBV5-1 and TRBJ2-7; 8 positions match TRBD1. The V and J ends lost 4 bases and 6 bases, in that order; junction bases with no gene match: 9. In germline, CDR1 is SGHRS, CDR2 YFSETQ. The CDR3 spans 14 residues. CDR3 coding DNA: TGCGCCAGCAGCCCCCGGACAGGGATTTTCGAGCAGTACTTC. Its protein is CASSPRTGIFEQYF.

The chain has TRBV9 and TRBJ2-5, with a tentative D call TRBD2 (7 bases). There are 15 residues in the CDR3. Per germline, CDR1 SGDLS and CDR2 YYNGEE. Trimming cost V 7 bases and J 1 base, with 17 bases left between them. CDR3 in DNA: TGTGCCAGCTCCTTAGGGGGGGGGCCCCAAGAGACCCAGTACTTC. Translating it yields CASSLGGGPQETQYF.

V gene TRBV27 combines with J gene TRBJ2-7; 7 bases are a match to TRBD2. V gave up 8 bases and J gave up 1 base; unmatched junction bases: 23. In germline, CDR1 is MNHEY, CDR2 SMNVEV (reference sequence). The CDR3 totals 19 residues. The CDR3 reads CASSFRATQTSSFSYEQYF. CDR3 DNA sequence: TGTGCCAGCTCGTTTCGGGCAACACAGACTAGCTCTTTTTCCTACGAGCAGTACTTC.

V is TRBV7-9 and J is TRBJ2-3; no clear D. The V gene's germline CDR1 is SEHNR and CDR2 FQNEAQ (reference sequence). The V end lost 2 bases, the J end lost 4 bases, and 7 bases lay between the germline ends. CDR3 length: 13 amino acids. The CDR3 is CASSLRWADTQYF. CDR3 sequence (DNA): TGTGCCAGCAGCTTACGGTGGGCAGATACGCAGTATTTT.

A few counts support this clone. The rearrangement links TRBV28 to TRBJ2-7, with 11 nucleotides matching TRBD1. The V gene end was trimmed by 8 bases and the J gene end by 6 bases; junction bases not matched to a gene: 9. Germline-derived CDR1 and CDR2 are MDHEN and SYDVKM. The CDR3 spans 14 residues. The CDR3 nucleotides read TGTGCCAGCTTCTCCCGGGACAGGGGGGGCGAGCAGTACTTC. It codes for CASFSRDRGGEQYF.

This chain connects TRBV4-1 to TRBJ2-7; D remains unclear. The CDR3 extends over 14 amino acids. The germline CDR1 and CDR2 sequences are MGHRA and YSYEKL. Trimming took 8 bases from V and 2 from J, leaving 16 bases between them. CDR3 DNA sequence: TGCGCCAGCTGTCGTAGGCTACTACCCTACGAGCAGTACTTC. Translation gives CASCRRLLPYEQYF.

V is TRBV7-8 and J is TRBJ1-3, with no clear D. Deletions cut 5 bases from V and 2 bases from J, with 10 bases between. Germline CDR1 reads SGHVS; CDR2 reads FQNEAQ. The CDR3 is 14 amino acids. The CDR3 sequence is CASSTPMTGNTIYF. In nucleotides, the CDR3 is TGTGCCAGCAGCACCCCCATGACTGGAAACACCATATATTTT.

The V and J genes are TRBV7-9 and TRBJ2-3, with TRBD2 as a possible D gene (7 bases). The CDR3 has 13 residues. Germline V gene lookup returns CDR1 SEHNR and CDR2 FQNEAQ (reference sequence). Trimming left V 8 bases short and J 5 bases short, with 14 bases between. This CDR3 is CASGGALGDTQYF. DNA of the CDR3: TGTGCCAGCGGGGGGGCGCTGGGAGATACGCAGTATTTT.

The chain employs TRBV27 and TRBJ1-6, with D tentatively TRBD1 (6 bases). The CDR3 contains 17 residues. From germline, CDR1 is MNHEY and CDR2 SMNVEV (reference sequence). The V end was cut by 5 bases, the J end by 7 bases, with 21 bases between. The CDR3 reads CASSQPWVWGANSPLHF. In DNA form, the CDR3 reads TGTGCCAGCAGTCAGCCGTGGGTGTGGGGGGCCAATTCACCCCTCCACTTT.

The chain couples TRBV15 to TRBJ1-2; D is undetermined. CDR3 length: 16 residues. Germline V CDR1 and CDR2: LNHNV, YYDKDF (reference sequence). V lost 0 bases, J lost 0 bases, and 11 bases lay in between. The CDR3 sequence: CATSRERSTTNYGYTF. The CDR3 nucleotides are TGTGCCACCAGCAGAGAACGAAGTACCACTAACTATGGCTACACCTTC.

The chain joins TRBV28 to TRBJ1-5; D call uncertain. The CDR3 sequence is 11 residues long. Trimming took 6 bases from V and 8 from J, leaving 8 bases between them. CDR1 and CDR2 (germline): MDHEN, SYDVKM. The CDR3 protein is CASRTQEPQHF. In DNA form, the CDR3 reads TGTGCCAGCAGGACCCAAGAGCCCCAGCATTTT.

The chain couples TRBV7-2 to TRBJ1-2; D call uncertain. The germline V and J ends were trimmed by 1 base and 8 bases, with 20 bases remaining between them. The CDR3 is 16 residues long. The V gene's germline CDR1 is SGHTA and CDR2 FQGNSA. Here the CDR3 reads CASSLVHSDSGRGYTF. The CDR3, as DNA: TGTGCCAGCAGCTTAGTACATTCGGACTCAGGAAGAGGCTACACCTTC.

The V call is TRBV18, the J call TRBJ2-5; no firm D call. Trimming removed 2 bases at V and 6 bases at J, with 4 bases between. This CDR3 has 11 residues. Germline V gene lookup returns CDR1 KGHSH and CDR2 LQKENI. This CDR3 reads CASSPGQTQYF. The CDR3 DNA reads TGTGCCAGCTCACCAGGGCAGACCCAGTACTTC.